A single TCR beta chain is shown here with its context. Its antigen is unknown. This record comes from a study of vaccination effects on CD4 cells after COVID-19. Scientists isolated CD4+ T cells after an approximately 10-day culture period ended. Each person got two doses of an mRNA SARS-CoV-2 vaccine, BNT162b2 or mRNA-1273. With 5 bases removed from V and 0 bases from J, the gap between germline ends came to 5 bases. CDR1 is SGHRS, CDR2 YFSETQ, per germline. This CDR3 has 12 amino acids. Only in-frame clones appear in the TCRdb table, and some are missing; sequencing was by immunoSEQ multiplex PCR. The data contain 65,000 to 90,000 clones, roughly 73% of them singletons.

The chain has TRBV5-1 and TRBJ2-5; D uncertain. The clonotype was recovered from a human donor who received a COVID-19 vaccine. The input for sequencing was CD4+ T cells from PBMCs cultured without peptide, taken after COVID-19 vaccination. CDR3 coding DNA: TGCGCCAGCAGGGCAGACCAAGAGACCCAGTACTTC. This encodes CASRADQETQYF.